This T cell receptor beta chain was identified in a study of T cell responses to AZD1222 COVID-19 vaccine. Whole-study findings and limits: The peak T cell response came first, and repertoires were sampled only after it. Elevations in Spike-specific TCR breadth and depth followed administration of two AZD1222 doses.

About this clone itself: Its cognate antigen is unknown.

Some clones are missing from TCRdb's copy, which holds only in-frame ones; the method was immunoSEQ multiplex PCR. The sample shows roughly 110,000 clones, roughly 90% of them seen only once. V was clipped by 5 bases and J by 7 bases, with 14 bases between them. The CDR3 has 14 residues. CDR1 and CDR2 from the germline V gene are LNHDA and SQIVND (reference sequence). The source of this sequence is an adult in good health. J is TRBJ1-4 and V is TRBV19; D gene ambiguous. The sample consisted of peripheral blood, taken on day 0 of AZD1222 vaccination. In nucleotides, the CDR3 is TGTGCCAGTAGTGTGCCAGGTGGTGGTGAAAAACTGTTTTTT. This sequence encodes CASSVPGGGEKLFF.